The 14 T cell receptor beta chains below come from one sample, sequenced in a study of blood T cell repertoires in COVID-19. Profiled with immunoSEQ multiplex PCR; TCRdb holds only in-frame clones, not every one. The sample includes around 76,000 clones, 80% of them seen just once. The sequenced sample consisted of peripheral blood. Receptors were obtained from a man between 45 and 60 years old with COVID-19, enrolled during active disease.

The CDR3 sequence is CASSPRGGVDTGELFF. The CDR3 coding sequence is TGTGCCAGCAGCCCCCGGGGAGGGGTGGACACCGGGGAGCTGTTTTTT. The chain uses TRBV7-9 and TRBJ2-2; 7 nucleotides line up with TRBD2. Germline V lookup: CDR1 SEHNR, CDR2 FQNEAQ (reference sequence). V lost 5 bases, J lost 3 bases, and 9 bases stayed unmatched. This CDR3 comprises 16 residues.

The chain employs TRBV28 and TRBJ1-2; 7 nucleotides match TRBD1. Unmatched junction bases numbered 5, after V lost 5 bases and J lost 5 bases. The germline V gene has CDR1 MDHEN and CDR2 SYDVKM. This CDR3 has 13 amino acids. The CDR3 DNA follows: TGTGCCAGCAGTCGACAGGGTCGGTATGGCTACACCTTC. Amino acids: CASSRQGRYGYTF.

This rearrangement joins TRBV15 to TRBJ1-1; D is possibly TRBD1 (5 bases). The V and J ends lost 0 bases and 4 bases respectively, with 18 bases between them. This CDR3 is built from 17 residues. In germline, CDR1 is LNHNV, CDR2 YYDKDF (reference sequence). The CDR3 spells CATSRDLSYQGGTEAFF. In DNA, the CDR3 is TGTGCCACCAGCAGAGATCTCTCCTATCAGGGTGGCACTGAAGCTTTCTTT.

V is TRBV5-1 and J is TRBJ2-1; no firm D call. Germline V lookup: CDR1 SGHRS, CDR2 YFSETQ. The CDR3 runs 12 residues. The V gene lost 0 bases and the J gene lost 7 bases, with 5 bases spanning the gap. CDR3 amino acids: CASSLGENEQFF. The CDR3 DNA reads as TGCGCCAGCAGCTTGGGTGAGAATGAGCAGTTCTTC.

The chain links TRBV5-1 to TRBJ2-7; D possibly corresponds to TRBD2 (6 bases). V lost 0 bases and J lost 1, with 11 bases in between. Germline V gene lookup returns CDR1 SGHRS and CDR2 YFSETQ. The CDR3 contains 15 residues. The CDR3 sequence is CASSLGRGISYEQYF. CDR3 DNA: TGCGCCAGCAGCTTGGGGAGGGGAATTTCCTACGAGCAGTACTTC. Drawing the rest from reference TRBV5-1 and TRBJ2-7, the complete variable domain is KAGVTQTPRYLIKTRGQQVTLSCSPISGHRSVSWYQQTPGQGLQFLFEYFSETQRNKGNFPGRFSGRQFSNSRSEMNVSTLELGDSALYLCASSLGRGISYEQYFGPGTRLTVT.

This clone was found once. The gene calls are TRBV30 and TRBJ2-1; 7 positions match TRBD2. The CDR3 length is 13 residues. Germline-derived CDR1 and CDR2 are GTSNPN and SVGIG (reference sequence). Trimming took 8 bases from V and 13 from J; bases not matched to a gene: 17. CDR3 nucleotide sequence: TGTGCCGGGCGGGTCGGGAGGTTGGGAGGTCAGTTCTTC. Protein: CAGRVGRLGGQFF.

This chain joins TRBV6-5 and TRBJ1-1; D is perhaps TRBD1 (5 bases). Germline CDR1 reads MNHEY; CDR2 reads SVGAGI. This CDR3 contains 14 residues. Trimming left V 8 bases short and J 4 bases short, with 17 bases between. CDR3 sequence reads: CASRTILKGTEAFF. Here the CDR3 DNA reads TGTGCCAGCCGGACAATACTTAAGGGCACTGAAGCTTTCTTT.

V and J are TRBV3-1 (or the pseudogene TRBV3-2) and TRBJ1-2; 10 positions agree with TRBD1. Per germline, CDR1 LGHDT and CDR2 YNNKEL (reference sequence). The CDR3 contains 13 residues. Unmatched junction bases numbered 7, after V lost 9 bases and J lost 6 bases. Here the CDR3 reads CASWTGGSNGYTF. In nucleotides, the CDR3 is TGTGCCAGTTGGACAGGGGGATCAAATGGCTACACCTTC.

J is TRBJ2-7 and V is TRBV19; 10 bases map to TRBD2. The trim removed 6 bases at V and 3 bases at J, leaving 8 bases unmatched. This CDR3 is built from 15 residues. Germline CDR1 LNHDA, CDR2 SQIVND (reference sequence). The CDR3 sequence is CASSILAGNIYEQYF. The CDR3 nucleotides are TGTGCCAGTAGCATACTAGCGGGAAACATCTACGAGCAGTACTTC.

V usage is TRBV11-1 and J usage is TRBJ2-4; tentative D call: TRBD2 (6 bases). The CDR3 runs 16 residues. V shed 1 base and J shed 1 base, with 11 bases lying between them. Germline assignment: CDR1 SGHAT and CDR2 FQDESV (reference sequence). The CDR3: CASSLVGGLAKNIQYF. The CDR3 DNA reads TGTGCCAGCAGCTTAGTTGGGGGACTGGCCAAAAACATTCAGTACTTC.

This clone has a handful of counts. This chain connects TRBV12-5 to TRBJ2-1; D might be TRBD2 (5 bases). The CDR3 extends over 18 amino acids. The germline V and J ends were trimmed by 1 base and 4 bases, with 20 bases remaining between them. Germline CDR1 is LGHNT and CDR2 is FRNRAP. This CDR3 is CASGLDSYGEKRYNEQFF. The CDR3 nucleotides are TGTGCTAGTGGTTTGGACTCTTATGGGGAGAAGAGATACAATGAGCAGTTCTTC.

The chain links TRBV4-3 to TRBJ1-4, with 7 bases identical to TRBD1. J was trimmed by 7 bases and V by 0 bases; bases with no gene match: 8. This CDR3 has 16 amino acids. Germline CDR1 is LGHNA and CDR2 is YSLEER. The CDR3 DNA follows: TGCGCCAGCAGCCAAGATCAAGGGACAGCGGGTGAAAAACTGTTTTTT. Amino acid sequence: CASSQDQGTAGEKLFF.

This clone was observed a handful of times. The J gene is TRBJ1-5, the V gene TRBV15, with 8 bases lining up with TRBD1. CDR1 and CDR2 (germline): LNHNV, YYDKDF (reference sequence). V was pared by 3 bases and J by 4 bases, with 14 bases of the junction left unmatched. The length of the CDR3 is 18 residues. In DNA, the CDR3 is TGTGCCACCAGCAGGCGACGGGCCGGCGGGACAGGAAATCAGCCCCAGCATTTT. Its protein is CATSRRRAGGTGNQPQHF. Looking up the rest from reference TRBV15 and TRBJ1-5 gives the full variable domain: DAMVIQNPRYQVTQFGKPVTLSCSQTLNHNVMYWYQQKSSQAPKLLFHYYDKDFNNEADTPDNFQSRRPNTSFCFLDIRSPGLGDTAMYLCATSRRRAGGTGNQPQHFGDGTRLSIL.

The CDR3 DNA reads as TGTGCCAGCAGTTTCGCCGACAGGGGTAACATTCAGTACTTC. Translated: CASSFADRGNIQYF. The chain employs TRBV28 and TRBJ2-4; 8 bases are a match to TRBD1. CDR3 size: 14 residues. Germline CDR1 MDHEN, CDR2 SYDVKM. The V and J ends lost 3 bases and 7 bases, in that order; junction bases with no gene match: 5.